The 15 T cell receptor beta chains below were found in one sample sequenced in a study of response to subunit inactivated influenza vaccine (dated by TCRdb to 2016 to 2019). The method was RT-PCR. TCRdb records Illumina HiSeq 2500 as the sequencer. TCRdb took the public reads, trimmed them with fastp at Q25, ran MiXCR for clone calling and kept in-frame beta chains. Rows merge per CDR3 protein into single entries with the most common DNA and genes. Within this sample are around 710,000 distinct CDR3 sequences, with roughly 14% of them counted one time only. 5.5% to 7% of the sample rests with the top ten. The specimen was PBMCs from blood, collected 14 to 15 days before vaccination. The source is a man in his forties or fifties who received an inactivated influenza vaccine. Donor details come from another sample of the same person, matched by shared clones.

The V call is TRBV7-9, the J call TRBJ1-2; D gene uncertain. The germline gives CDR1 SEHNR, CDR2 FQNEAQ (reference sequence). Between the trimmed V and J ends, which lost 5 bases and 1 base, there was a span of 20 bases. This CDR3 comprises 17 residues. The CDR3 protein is CASSLRGSVMGNYGYTF. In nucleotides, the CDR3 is TGTGCCAGCAGCCTCCGGGGATCGGTTATGGGTAACTATGGCTACACCTTC.

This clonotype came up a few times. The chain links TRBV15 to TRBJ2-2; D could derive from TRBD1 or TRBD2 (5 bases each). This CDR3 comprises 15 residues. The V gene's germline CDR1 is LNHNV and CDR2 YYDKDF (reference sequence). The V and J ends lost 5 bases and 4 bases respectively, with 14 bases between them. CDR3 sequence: CATSLDFGATGELFF. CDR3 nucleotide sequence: TGTGCCACCAGCTTAGACTTCGGGGCCACCGGGGAGCTGTTTTTT.

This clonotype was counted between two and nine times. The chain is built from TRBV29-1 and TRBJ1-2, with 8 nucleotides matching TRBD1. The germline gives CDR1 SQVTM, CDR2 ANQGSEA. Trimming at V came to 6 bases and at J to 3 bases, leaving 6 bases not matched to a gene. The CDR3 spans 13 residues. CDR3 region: CSVSPGGDYGYTF. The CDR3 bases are TGCAGCGTAAGCCCAGGGGGCGACTATGGCTACACCTTC.

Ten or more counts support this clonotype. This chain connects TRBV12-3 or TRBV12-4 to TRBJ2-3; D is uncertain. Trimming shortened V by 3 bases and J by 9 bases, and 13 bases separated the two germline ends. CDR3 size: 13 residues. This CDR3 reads CASSLSHSPTQYF. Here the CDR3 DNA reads TGTGCCAGCAGTTTGAGTCATTCCCCCACGCAGTATTTT.

CDR3 coding DNA: TGCAGCGCCGCTGTCGGGAGGTCCTACAATGAGCAGTTCTTC. Its translation: CSAAVGRSYNEQFF. The V and J genes are TRBV29-1 and TRBJ2-1; TRBD2 agrees at 7 bases. The CDR3 length is 14 residues. V lost 7 bases and J lost 1; bases outside the gene matches: 7. CDR1 SQVTM and CDR2 ANQGSEA come from the germline V gene.

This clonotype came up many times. The CDR3 here is CASSTAGGGYNEQFF. The CDR3 nucleotides read TGTGCCAGCAGCACAGCGGGAGGAGGCTACAATGAGCAGTTCTTC. The chain carries TRBV9 and TRBJ2-1; 9 positions agree with TRBD2. Germline V gene sequence: CDR1 SGDLS, CDR2 YYNGEE. The trim removed 4 bases at V and 3 bases at J, leaving 5 bases unmatched. There are 15 residues in the CDR3.

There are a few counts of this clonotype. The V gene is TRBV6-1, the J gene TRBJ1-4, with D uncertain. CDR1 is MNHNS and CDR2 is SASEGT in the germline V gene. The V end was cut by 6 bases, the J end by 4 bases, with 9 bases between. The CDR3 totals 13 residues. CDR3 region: CASRDPNNEKLFF. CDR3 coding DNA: TGTGCCAGCAGGGACCCTAATAATGAAAAACTGTTTTTT.

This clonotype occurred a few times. The CDR3 DNA follows: TGTGCCACCAGCAAAAAGGGACTAGCGGGCGGGCGCTACGAGCAGTACTTC. Translated, it gives CATSKKGLAGGRYEQYF. This sequence joins TRBV15 and TRBJ2-7, with TRBD2 identical over 12 bases. The germline V gene encodes CDR1 LNHNV and CDR2 YYDKDF (reference sequence). Germline trimming cut 4 bases from V and 3 bases from J; bases unmatched to any gene: 10. There are 17 residues in the CDR3.

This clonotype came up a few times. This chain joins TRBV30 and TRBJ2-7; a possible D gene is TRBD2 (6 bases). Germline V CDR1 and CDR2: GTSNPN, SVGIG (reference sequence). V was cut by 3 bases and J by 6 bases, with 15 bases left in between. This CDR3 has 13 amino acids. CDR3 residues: CAWRSGVRSEQYF. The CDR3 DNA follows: TGTGCCTGGAGGTCGGGGGTGCGCTCCGAGCAGTACTTC. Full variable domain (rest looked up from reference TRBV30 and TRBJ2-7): SQTIHQWPATLVQPVGSPLSLECTVEGTSNPNLYWYRQAAGRGLQLLFYSVGIGQISSEVPQNLSASRPQDRQFILSSKKLLLSDSGFYLCAWRSGVRSEQYFGPGTRLTVT.

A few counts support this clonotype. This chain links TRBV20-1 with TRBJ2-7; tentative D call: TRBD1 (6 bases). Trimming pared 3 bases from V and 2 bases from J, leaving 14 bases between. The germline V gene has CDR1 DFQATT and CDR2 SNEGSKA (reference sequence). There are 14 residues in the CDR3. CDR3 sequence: CSARRAGEAYEQYF. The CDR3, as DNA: TGCAGTGCTAGGCGGGCAGGGGAAGCCTACGAGCAGTACTTC.

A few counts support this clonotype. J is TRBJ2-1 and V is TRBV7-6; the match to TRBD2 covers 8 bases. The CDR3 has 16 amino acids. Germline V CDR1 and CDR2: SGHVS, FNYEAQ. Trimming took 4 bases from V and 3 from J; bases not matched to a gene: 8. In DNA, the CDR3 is TGTGCCAGCAGCTCGACACAAGCGGGAGTCTACAATGAGCAGTTCTTC. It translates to CASSSTQAGVYNEQFF.

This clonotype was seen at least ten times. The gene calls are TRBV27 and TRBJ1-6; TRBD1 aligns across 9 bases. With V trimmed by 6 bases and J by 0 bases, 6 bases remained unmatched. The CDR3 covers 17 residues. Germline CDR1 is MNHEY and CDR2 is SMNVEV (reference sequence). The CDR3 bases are TGTGCCAGCAGCTCCGGGACAGGGAGCTCCTATAATTCACCCCTCCACTTT. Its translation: CASSSGTGSSYNSPLHF.

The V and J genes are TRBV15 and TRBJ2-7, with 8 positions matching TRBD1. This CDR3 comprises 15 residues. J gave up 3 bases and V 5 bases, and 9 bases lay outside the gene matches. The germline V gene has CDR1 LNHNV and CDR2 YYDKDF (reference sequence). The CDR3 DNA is TGTGCCACCAGCGCCCGAGGACAGGGAATCTACGAGCAGTACTTC. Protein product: CATSARGQGIYEQYF.

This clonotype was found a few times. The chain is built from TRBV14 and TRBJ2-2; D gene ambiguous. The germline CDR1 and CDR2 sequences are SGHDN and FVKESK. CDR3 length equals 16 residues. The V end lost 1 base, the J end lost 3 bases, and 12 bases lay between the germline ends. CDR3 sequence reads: CASSQGTLRDTGELFF. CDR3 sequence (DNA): TGTGCCAGCAGCCAAGGGACGCTCCGAGACACCGGGGAGCTGTTTTTT. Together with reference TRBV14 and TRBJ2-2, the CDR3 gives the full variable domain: EAGVTQFPSHSVIEKGQTVTLRCDPISGHDNLYWYRRVMGKEIKFLLHFVKESKQDESGMPNNRFLAERTGGTYSTLKVQPAELEDSGVYFCASSQGTLRDTGELFFGEGSRLTVL.

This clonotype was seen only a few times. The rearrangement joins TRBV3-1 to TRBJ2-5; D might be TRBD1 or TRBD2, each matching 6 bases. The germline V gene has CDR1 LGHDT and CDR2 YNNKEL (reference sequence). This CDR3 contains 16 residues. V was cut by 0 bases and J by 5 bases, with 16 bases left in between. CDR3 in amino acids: CASSQDWSGGGETQYF. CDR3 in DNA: TGTGCCAGCAGCCAAGATTGGTCCGGGGGCGGGGAGACCCAGTACTTC.